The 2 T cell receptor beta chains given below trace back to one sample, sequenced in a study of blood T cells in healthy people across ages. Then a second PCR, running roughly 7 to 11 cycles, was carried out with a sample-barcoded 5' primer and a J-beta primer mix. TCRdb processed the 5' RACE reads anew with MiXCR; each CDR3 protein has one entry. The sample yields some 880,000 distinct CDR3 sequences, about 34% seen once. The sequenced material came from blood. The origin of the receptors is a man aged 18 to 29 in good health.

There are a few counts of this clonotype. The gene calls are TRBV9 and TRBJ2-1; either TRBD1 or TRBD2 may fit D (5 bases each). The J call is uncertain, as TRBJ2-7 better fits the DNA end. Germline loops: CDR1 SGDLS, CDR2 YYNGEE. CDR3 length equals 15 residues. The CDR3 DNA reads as TGTGCCAGCAGCGTATCCGGGACCAGACACAATGAGCAGTACTTC. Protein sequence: CASSVSGTRHNEQYF.

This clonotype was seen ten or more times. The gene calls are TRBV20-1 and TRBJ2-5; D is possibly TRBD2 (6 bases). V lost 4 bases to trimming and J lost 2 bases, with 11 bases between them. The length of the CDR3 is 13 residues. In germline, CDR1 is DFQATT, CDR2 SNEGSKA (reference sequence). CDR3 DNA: TGCAGTGCTACCCAGGGACTTCAAGAGACCCAGTACTTC. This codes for CSATQGLQETQYF.